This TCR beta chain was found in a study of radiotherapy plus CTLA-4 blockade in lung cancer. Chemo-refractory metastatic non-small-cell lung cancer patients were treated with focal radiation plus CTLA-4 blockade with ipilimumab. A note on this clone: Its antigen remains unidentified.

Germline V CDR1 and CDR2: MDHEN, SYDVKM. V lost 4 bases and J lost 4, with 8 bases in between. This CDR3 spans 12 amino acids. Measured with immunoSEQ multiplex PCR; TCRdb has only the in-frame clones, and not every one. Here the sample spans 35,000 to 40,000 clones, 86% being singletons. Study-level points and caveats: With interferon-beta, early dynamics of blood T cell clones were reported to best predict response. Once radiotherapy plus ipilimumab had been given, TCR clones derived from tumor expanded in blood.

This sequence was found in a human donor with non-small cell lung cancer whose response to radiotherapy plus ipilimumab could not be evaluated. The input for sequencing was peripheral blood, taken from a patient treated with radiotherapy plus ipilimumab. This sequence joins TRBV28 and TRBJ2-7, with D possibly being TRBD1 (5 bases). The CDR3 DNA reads TGTGCCAGCAGTTCAGGGAAATACGAGCAGTACTTC. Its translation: CASSSGKYEQYF.